One T cell receptor (beta chain) is described in this entry. A much larger clone differs by one base, so this may be a read error. The data originate from a study of T-cell reconstitution after alpha-beta-depleted transplantation in children. Germline loops: CDR1 LNHNV, CDR2 YYDKDF (reference sequence). The CDR3 spans 11 residues. Molecular barcoding with unique molecular identifiers was used for the TCRbeta library. From the PCR reads, TCRdb called clonotypes with MiXCR, one entry per CDR3 protein. The table lists around 600,000 distinct CDR3 sequences, under 12% of them singletons. Sample: PBMCs from the stem cell graft donor, taken from the stem cell graft. This clonotype originated in a human donor who donated a stem cell graft to a child with acute myeloid leukemia. The rearrangement joins TRBV15 to TRBJ2-7; a possible D gene is TRBD1 (6 bases). This CDR3 reads CATSGGRGWFF. In nucleotides, the CDR3 is TGTGCCACCAGCGGGGGCCGCGGCTGGTTCTTC.